The clone carrying this TCR beta chain showed up just once. The source of the sample is a study of cytomegalovirus exposure and HLA in healthy donors. Study overall: From HLA-typed donors, an early data release held around 85 million unique TCRs.

The V gene lost 2 bases and the J gene lost 1 base, with 8 bases spanning the gap. CDR3 length: 14 amino acids. Looked up from germline, CDR1 is SGHTA and CDR2 is FQGNSA. Researchers ran the PCR with 60 Vbeta and 13 Jbeta primers. Generated by immunoSEQ multiplex PCR, the TCRdb table keeps only in-frame clones and is missing some. The data contain 140,000 to 150,000 clones, more than 55% of them singletons. The chain carries TRBV7-2 and TRBJ2-5, with D tentatively TRBD2 (5 bases). The sample comprised PBMCs. This receptor was identified in a woman between 55 and 75 years old in good health and CMV-seronegative. CDR3 protein: CASSLYRGQETQYF. In nucleotides, the CDR3 is TGTGCCAGCAGCTTATACCGGGGCCAAGAGACCCAGTACTTC. Using reference TRBV7-2 and TRBJ2-5 for the parts outside the CDR3, the full variable domain is GAGVSQSPSNKVTEKGKDVELRCDPISGHTALYWYRQSLGQGLEFLIYFQGNSAPDKSGLPSDRFSAERTGGSVSTLTIQRTQQEDSAVYLCASSLYRGQETQYFGPGTRLLVL.